These 11 T cell receptor beta chains were all obtained from the same sample, sequenced in a study of T cells in Graves' hyperthyroidism and ophthalmopathy. Amplification targeted TCR beta CDR3 regions from RNA transcripts. A set of HTBI primers served as the primers for a first-round RT-PCR of the TCR CDR3. Each CDR3 protein is one row after TCRdb ran MiXCR on the multiplex PCR reads. Among 350,000 to 400,000 distinct CDR3 sequences, roughly 19% were seen once, and the ten largest hold 3.7%. Sequencing was carried out using blood. Receptors were obtained from a woman in her late teens or twenties with Graves' hyperthyroidism.

This clonotype was counted ten times or more. This chain joins TRBV6-5 and TRBJ2-2, with D unresolved. The ends were cut back, 0 bases at V and 13 bases at J, with 12 bases in the middle. This CDR3 contains 13 residues. Germline CDR1 is MNHEY and CDR2 is SVGAGI. CDR3 DNA sequence: TGTGCCAGCAGTTACTCGATCAGCCGGCTGCTGTTTTTT. Translating gives CASSYSISRLLFF.

This clonotype was recorded at least ten times. V usage is TRBV7-9 and J usage is TRBJ1-1, with TRBD1 identical over 9 bases. This CDR3 spans 14 amino acids. Germline V lookup: CDR1 SEHNR, CDR2 FQNEAQ (reference sequence). Trimming took 4 bases from V and 6 from J; bases not matched to a gene: 6. The chain's CDR3 is CASSSGTGRSEAFF. The CDR3 DNA reads as TGTGCCAGCAGCTCTGGGACAGGGCGTTCTGAAGCTTTCTTT.

In this sample, this clonotype turned up a few times. The gene calls are TRBV4-2 and TRBJ2-2; 11 nucleotides line up with TRBD1. The ends lost 3 bases at V and 1 base at J; junction bases unmatched: 7. This CDR3 comprises 18 residues. Germline CDR1 reads LGHNA; CDR2 reads YNFKEQ. DNA of the CDR3: TGTGCCAGCAGCCAGAGGGGACAGGGGGGATTGAACACCGGGGAGCTGTTTTTT. It translates to CASSQRGQGGLNTGELFF.

Note on this clonotype: A single base separates this from a much larger clone, so it may be a read error. This is likely a read error, given that the CDR3 carries no conserved phenylalanine or tryptophan at its end. The chain has TRBV4-2 and TRBJ1-5; D may be TRBD1 (5 bases). Germline values: CDR1 LGHNA, CDR2 YNFKEQ. There are 16 residues in the CDR3. Trimming left V 4 bases short and J 8 bases short, with 21 bases between. The CDR3 sequence is CASSRIGVGPLEPQHV. The CDR3, as DNA: TGTGCCAGCAGCCGGATTGGAGTGGGACCCTTGGAGCCCCAGCATGTT.

In its sample, this clonotype was seen many times. The gene calls are TRBV6-1 and TRBJ1-1; D unclear. Germline-derived CDR1 and CDR2 are MNHNS and SASEGT. The CDR3 runs to 13 residues. V was pared by 4 bases and J by 1 base, with 7 bases between. The CDR3 is CASSGWTNTEAFF. The CDR3 DNA reads TGTGCCAGCAGTGGATGGACGAACACTGAAGCTTTCTTT.

The chain is built from TRBV6-2 or TRBV6-3 and TRBJ2-7, with D tentatively TRBD1 (6 bases). Per germline, CDR1 MNHEY and CDR2 SVGEGT. This CDR3 spans 14 amino acids. V lost 5 bases and J 6 bases, leaving 17 bases between the germline ends. The CDR3 nucleotides read TGTGCCAGCAGTCGAACCGGGACAACCTCCGAGCAGTACTTC. It is translated as CASSRTGTTSEQYF.

This clonotype was seen at least ten times. The V and J genes are TRBV11-2 and TRBJ1-1; D possibly corresponds to TRBD1 (6 bases). CDR3 length: 13 residues. V lost 3 bases to trimming and J lost 3 bases, with 8 bases between them. Per the germline V gene, CDR1 is SGHAT and CDR2 is FQNNGV. The CDR3 region is CASSFPGDTEAFF. The CDR3 nucleotides read TGTGCCAGCAGCTTTCCAGGGGACACTGAAGCTTTCTTT.

Ten or more counts support this clonotype. The V gene is TRBV3-1, the J gene TRBJ2-5; TRBD2 might be the D (6 bases). There are 15 residues in the CDR3. CDR1 is LGHDT, CDR2 YNNKEL, per germline (reference sequence). V was shortened by 3 bases and J by 0 bases, with 11 bases between the two germline ends. The CDR3 loop is CASSQRTSYQETQYF. In nucleotides, the CDR3 is TGTGCCAGCAGCCAGCGAACTAGCTACCAAGAGACCCAGTACTTC.

A remark on this clonotype: Germline and junction disagree at one end, which may indicate a read error. This sequence joins TRBV7-7 and TRBJ2-2; 7 nucleotides line up with TRBD1. CDR3 size: 16 residues. Germline values: CDR1 SSHAT, CDR2 FNYEAQ (reference sequence). Written as DNA, the CDR3 is TGTGCTAGCAGCAAATTTGAACAGGGGTTAACCGGGGAGCTGTTTTTT. The encoded protein is CASSKFEQGLTGELFF.

This clonotype showed up many times. CDR3 bases: TGCAGCGTTGAAGGACAGGGGCCTGGGGCCAACGTCCTGACTTTC. Protein: CSVEGQGPGANVLTF. This rearrangement joins TRBV29-1 to TRBJ2-6; 8 positions match TRBD1. Looked up from germline, CDR1 is SQVTM and CDR2 is ANQGSEA. J gave up 2 bases and V 1 base, and 1 base lay outside the gene matches. The CDR3 contains 15 residues. Using reference TRBV29-1 and TRBJ2-6 for the parts outside the CDR3, the full variable domain is SAVISQKPSRDICQRGTSLTIQCQVDSQVTMMFWYRQQPGQSLTLIATANQGSEATYESGFVIDKFPISRPNLTFSTLTVSNMSPEDSSIYLCSVEGQGPGANVLTFGAGSRLTVL.

The chain has TRBV12-3 or TRBV12-4 and TRBJ2-7, with a possible D match to TRBD1 (6 bases). CDR3 length: 15 amino acids. V was shortened by 5 bases and J by 6 bases, with 20 bases between the two germline ends. CDR3 DNA: TGTGCCAGCAGTCCTAGGCCCGGACAGCGCGGCGAGCAGTACTTC. Amino acid sequence: CASSPRPGQRGEQYF.